This T cell receptor beta chain originates from a study of shared clonotypes between healthy human individuals. Study-wide context: CD8 memory received one plate per donor, CD8 naive two, CD4 memory three and CD4 naive three.

Free of recent acute infections or vaccinations, the donors were healthy HIV-negative adults. Study results and caveats: Several donors held around 5% of naive CD4 clonotypes in common.

This clone appeared a few times. What it binds is unknown. Clones were read by immunoSEQ multiplex PCR, and TCRdb kept only the in-frame ones, dropping some. In the table there are approximately 330,000 clones, over 70% of which are singletons. The V gene lost 6 bases and the J gene lost 2 bases, with 19 bases spanning the gap. Germline V gives CDR1 SQVTM, CDR2 ANQGSEA. This CDR3 region has 15 residues. The sequence derives from a man aged 25 to 40 in good health. V gene TRBV29-1 combines with J gene TRBJ1-1; D gene uncertain. The specimen sequenced was memory CD4+ T cells sorted from blood. Regarding subset: CD45RA-negative fraction. Here the CDR3 reads CSVVEGWSDNTEAFF. In DNA, the CDR3 is TGCAGCGTCGTTGAGGGTTGGTCAGACAACACTGAAGCTTTCTTT.